A selection of T cell receptor beta chains follows, all from one sample in a study of T cell changes during pregnancy in multiple sclerosis. Measured with immunoSEQ multiplex PCR; TCRdb has only the in-frame clones, and not every one. The table records nearly 60,000 clones, roughly 89% of them present only once. This material consisted of CD4+ T cells from peripheral blood mononuclear cells, taken after pregnancy. The source of these receptors is a female donor in good health, enrolled as a control in a pregnancy study. Each CDR3 is given with its conserved first and last residue. Each record gives: J gene, D gene, clone size, V gene, CDR3 DNA, CDR3 protein. A D gene is named only where the DNA matches it firmly. Not every row has a clone size; where given, it reads once, few, many or a size class.

J gene: TRBJ2-7
D gene: -
clone size: -
V gene: TRBV5-8
CDR3 DNA: TGTGCCAGCAGCTTGGTCGACGAGCAGTACTTC
CDR3 protein: CASSLVDEQYF

J gene: TRBJ2-3
D gene: TRBD2
clone size: -
V gene: TRBV7-2
CDR3 DNA: TGTGCCAGCAGACTGGGACTAGGACTCTCCCGCACAGATACGCAGTATTTT
CDR3 protein: CASRLGLGLSRTDTQYF

J gene: TRBJ2-3
D gene: -
clone size: -
V gene: TRBV7-9
CDR3 DNA: TGTGCCAGCAGCTTAGAGGGTATGTCGGGTAGCGCCGATACGCAGTATTTT
CDR3 protein: CASSLEGMSGSADTQYF

J gene: TRBJ2-1
D gene: TRBD2
clone size: -
V gene: TRBV6-1
CDR3 DNA: TGTGCCAGCAGGGGGACTAGGGACTACAATGAGCAGTTCTTC
CDR3 protein: CASRGTRDYNEQFF

J gene: TRBJ2-3
D gene: -
clone size: -
V gene: TRBV11-3
CDR3 DNA: TGTGCCAGCAGCTTAGTGGCCGGCACAGATACGCAGTATTTT
CDR3 protein: CASSLVAGTDTQYF

J gene: TRBJ1-1
D gene: TRBD1
clone size: -
V gene: TRBV29-1
CDR3 DNA: TGCAGCGTAGGACAGGGTGGGGGAGCTTTCTTT
CDR3 protein: CSVGQGGGAFF

J gene: TRBJ2-5
D gene: -
clone size: -
V gene: TRBV11-3
CDR3 DNA: TGTGCCAGCAGCTTAGAGGGGGCGGAGACCCAGTACTTC
CDR3 protein: CASSLEGAETQYF

J gene: TRBJ2-5
D gene: -
clone size: -
V gene: TRBV7-2
CDR3 DNA: TGTGCCAGCAGCCTGCAACCGGGGGAAGAGACCCAGTACTTC
CDR3 protein: CASSLQPGEETQYF

J gene: TRBJ1-6
D gene: -
clone size: once
V gene: TRBV5-4
CDR3 DNA: TGTGCCAGCAGCTCCCGGAATGCTCCGGGTGGGCCCCTCCACTTT
CDR3 protein: CASSSRNAPGGPLHF

J gene: TRBJ2-7
D gene: TRBD2
clone size: -
V gene: TRBV5-6
CDR3 DNA: TGTGCCAGCAGCTTGGTAATAGCGGGGGCCTCCTCCTACGAGCAGTACTTC
CDR3 protein: CASSLVIAGASSYEQYF

J gene: TRBJ2-4
D gene: TRBD1
clone size: -
V gene: TRBV7-3
CDR3 DNA: TGTGCCAGCAGTCCGGGACAGAAAAACATTCAGTACTTC
CDR3 protein: CASSPGQKNIQYF

J gene: TRBJ2-3
D gene: TRBD1
clone size: -
V gene: TRBV11-3
CDR3 DNA: TGTGCCAGCAGCCAACACTACTCAGACAGGGCGAGGGGCACAGATACGCAGTATTTT
CDR3 protein: CASSQHYSDRARGTDTQYF

J gene: TRBJ1-2
D gene: TRBD1
clone size: -
V gene: TRBV13
CDR3 DNA: TGTGCCAGCAGCCCGGGGGACAGGGAGGGGGGCTACACCTTC
CDR3 protein: CASSPGDREGGYTF

J gene: TRBJ2-7
D gene: -
clone size: -
V gene: TRBV11-2
CDR3 DNA: TGTGCCAGCAGCCAATGGACTCGCGGGGCCGTCGAGCAGTACTTC
CDR3 protein: CASSQWTRGAVEQYF

J gene: TRBJ1-6
D gene: -
clone size: -
V gene: TRBV25-1
CDR3 DNA: TGTGCCAGCAGTGAATATAAGAACAGCCATAATTCACCCCTCCACTTT
CDR3 protein: CASSEYKNSHNSPLHF

J gene: TRBJ2-7
D gene: -
clone size: -
V gene: TRBV18
CDR3 DNA: TGTGCCAGCTCACCAGGGAGCTCCTACGAGCAGTACTTC
CDR3 protein: CASSPGSSYEQYF

J gene: TRBJ1-2
D gene: TRBD1
clone size: -
V gene: TRBV19
CDR3 DNA: TGTGCCAGTAGTATTGGCGGGACAGGGGTTGGCTATGGCTACACCTTC
CDR3 protein: CASSIGGTGVGYGYTF

J gene: TRBJ1-2
D gene: -
clone size: -
V gene: TRBV30
CDR3 DNA: TGTGCCTGGAGTAAATTATTAGACTCATCCGGCTACACCTTC
CDR3 protein: CAWSKLLDSSGYTF

J gene: TRBJ2-7
D gene: TRBD1
clone size: -
V gene: TRBV18
CDR3 DNA: TGTGCCAGCTCCGAGCAGGGGGCGAGTCCCACCACCTACTACGAGCAGTACTTC
CDR3 protein: CASSEQGASPTTYYEQYF

J gene: TRBJ2-3
D gene: -
clone size: -
V gene: TRBV20-1
CDR3 DNA: TGCAGTGCGACGGGAGCAGATACGCAGTATTTT
CDR3 protein: CSATGADTQYF

J gene: TRBJ1-5
D gene: -
clone size: -
V gene: TRBV19
CDR3 DNA: TGTGCCAGTAGTATAGGGGGGGGAGACAATCAGCCCCAGCATTTT
CDR3 protein: CASSIGGGDNQPQHF

J gene: TRBJ2-3
D gene: -
clone size: once
V gene: TRBV27
CDR3 DNA: TGTGCCAGCAGTCCCACCCTAGCGCCTTCAGGAGATACGCAGTATTTT
CDR3 protein: CASSPTLAPSGDTQYF

J gene: TRBJ1-2
D gene: -
clone size: -
V gene: TRBV27
CDR3 DNA: TGTGCCAGCAGTTTATATCGCGGAGGTGGCTACACCTTC
CDR3 protein: CASSLYRGGGYTF

J gene: TRBJ1-1
D gene: TRBD1
clone size: few
V gene: TRBV4-3
CDR3 DNA: TGCGCCAGCAGCCAGGAAAGGGGACAGCAAGCTTTCTTT
CDR3 protein: CASSQERGQQAFF

J gene: TRBJ2-1
D gene: -
clone size: -
V gene: TRBV6-5
CDR3 DNA: TGTGCCAGCAGTCAGACTGTAGATCGCTCCAATGAGCAGTTCTTC
CDR3 protein: CASSQTVDRSNEQFF

J gene: TRBJ2-5
D gene: TRBD2
clone size: -
V gene: TRBV5-6
CDR3 DNA: TGTGCCAGCAGCTTTCGTTGGAGCGGGGGGCAAGAGACCCAGTACTTC
CDR3 protein: CASSFRWSGGQETQYF

J gene: TRBJ1-3
D gene: -
clone size: once
V gene: TRBV6-6
CDR3 DNA: TGTGCCAGCAGTTACTCACAGGGAGGAAACACCATATATTTT
CDR3 protein: CASSYSQGGNTIYF

J gene: TRBJ2-1
D gene: -
clone size: -
V gene: TRBV28
CDR3 DNA: TGTGCCAGCAGCGGGGGAGGGGGGTACAATGAGCAGTTCTTC
CDR3 protein: CASSGGGGYNEQFF

J gene: TRBJ2-1
D gene: TRBD2
clone size: -
V gene: TRBV4-3
CDR3 DNA: TGCGCCAGCAGCCGCGACCCTCCTAGCGGTGGATCCTACAATGAGCAGTTCTTC
CDR3 protein: CASSRDPPSGGSYNEQFF

J gene: TRBJ1-2
D gene: -
clone size: -
V gene: TRBV27
CDR3 DNA: TGTGCCAGCAGTGGGGCGGGGGTGAGGGGCTACACCTTC
CDR3 protein: CASSGAGVRGYTF

J gene: TRBJ2-1
D gene: -
clone size: -
V gene: TRBV9
CDR3 DNA: TGTGCCAGCAGCGTAGGGACTTACAATGAGCAGTTCTTC
CDR3 protein: CASSVGTYNEQFF

J gene: TRBJ2-1
D gene: -
clone size: -
V gene: TRBV5-1
CDR3 DNA: TGCGCCAGCAGCTTGTCGCGGCGGGCGGCTTACAATGAGCAGTTCTTC
CDR3 protein: CASSLSRRAAYNEQFF

J gene: TRBJ2-6
D gene: TRBD1
clone size: -
V gene: TRBV19
CDR3 DNA: TGTGCCAGCCGCCAGGGGGCAGCTGGGGCCAACGTCCTGACTTTC
CDR3 protein: CASRQGAAGANVLTF

J gene: TRBJ2-1
D gene: TRBD2
clone size: once
V gene: TRBV5-1
CDR3 DNA: TGCGCCAGCAGCGTACTAGCGGGGGGGCTGAGCAATGAGCAGTTCTTC
CDR3 protein: CASSVLAGGLSNEQFF

J gene: TRBJ2-3
D gene: TRBD2
clone size: -
V gene: TRBV5-1
CDR3 DNA: TGCGCCAGCAGCTTGGTGTCTAGCGGGGGGGGGACAGATACGCAGTATTTT
CDR3 protein: CASSLVSSGGGTDTQYF

J gene: TRBJ2-5
D gene: -
clone size: -
V gene: TRBV9
CDR3 DNA: TGTGCCAGCAGCGGACACACTGGGACCCAGTACTTC
CDR3 protein: CASSGHTGTQYF

J gene: TRBJ1-1
D gene: TRBD1
clone size: -
V gene: TRBV18
CDR3 DNA: TGTGCCAGCCCAACAGGGGGGCCCATGAACACTGAAGCTTTCTTT
CDR3 protein: CASPTGGPMNTEAFF

J gene: TRBJ1-5
D gene: TRBD1
clone size: -
V gene: TRBV15
CDR3 DNA: TGTGCCACCAGCATCAGGGGGTCTCAGCCCCAGCATTTT
CDR3 protein: CATSIRGSQPQHF

J gene: TRBJ1-5
D gene: -
clone size: -
V gene: TRBV19
CDR3 DNA: TGTGCCAGTACCCAGGGACTGATGTATCAGCCCCAGCATTTT
CDR3 protein: CASTQGLMYQPQHF

J gene: TRBJ1-5
D gene: -
clone size: -
V gene: TRBV7-9
CDR3 DNA: TGTGCCAGCAGCCGGGGGGAGGGCAATCAGCCCCAGCATTTT
CDR3 protein: CASSRGEGNQPQHF

J gene: TRBJ2-1
D gene: -
clone size: -
V gene: TRBV7-3
CDR3 DNA: TGTGCCAGCAGTTCTAGCAGCTCCTACAATGAGCAGTTCTTC
CDR3 protein: CASSSSSSYNEQFF

J gene: TRBJ1-5
D gene: -
clone size: -
V gene: TRBV30
CDR3 DNA: TGTGCCTGGGGACCGTGGGGAGCCAATCAGCCCCAGCATTTT
CDR3 protein: CAWGPWGANQPQHF

J gene: TRBJ2-3
D gene: -
clone size: -
V gene: TRBV19
CDR3 DNA: TGTGCCAGTAGTATAGGGGCAGCCTCAGATACGCAGTATTTT
CDR3 protein: CASSIGAASDTQYF

J gene: TRBJ2-3
D gene: -
clone size: -
V gene: TRBV30
CDR3 DNA: TGTGCCTGGAGCCGGGGGTTGGGCACAGATACGCAGTATTTT
CDR3 protein: CAWSRGLGTDTQYF

J gene: TRBJ2-7
D gene: TRBD2
clone size: -
V gene: TRBV10-2
CDR3 DNA: TGCGCCACTGGGGGGGGCGAGCAGTACTTC
CDR3 protein: CATGGGEQYF

J gene: TRBJ2-3
D gene: TRBD1
clone size: once
V gene: TRBV11-3
CDR3 DNA: TGTGCCAGCAGCTTGACAGGGGCGACAGATACGCAGTATTTT
CDR3 protein: CASSLTGATDTQYF

J gene: TRBJ1-5
D gene: -
clone size: -
V gene: TRBV30
CDR3 DNA: TGTGCCTGGAGTGTAGGACAGCATCAGCCCCAGCATTTT
CDR3 protein: CAWSVGQHQPQHF

J gene: TRBJ2-1
D gene: TRBD2
clone size: -
V gene: TRBV9
CDR3 DNA: TGTGCCAGCAGCGTAGGAACGCTACTAGCGGGGGGCCTTTACAATGAGCAGTTCTTC
CDR3 protein: CASSVGTLLAGGLYNEQFF

J gene: TRBJ1-1
D gene: TRBD1
clone size: -
V gene: TRBV4-3
CDR3 DNA: TGCGCCAGCAGCCAAGATACAGGGGTATGGACTGAAGCTTTCTTT
CDR3 protein: CASSQDTGVWTEAFF

J gene: TRBJ2-3
D gene: -
clone size: -
V gene: TRBV18
CDR3 DNA: TGTGCCAGCTCACCACAGGCCAGCGACACAGATACGCAGTATTTT
CDR3 protein: CASSPQASDTDTQYF

J gene: TRBJ1-1
D gene: -
clone size: -
V gene: TRBV5-4
CDR3 DNA: TGTGCCAGCAGATGGGACAACATGAACACTGAAGCTTTCTTT
CDR3 protein: CASRWDNMNTEAFF

J gene: TRBJ2-1
D gene: -
clone size: -
V gene: TRBV7-2
CDR3 DNA: TGTGCCAGCAGCTTACGAGGTTTCAATGAGCAGTTCTTC
CDR3 protein: CASSLRGFNEQFF

J gene: TRBJ2-2
D gene: -
clone size: -
V gene: TRBV11-1
CDR3 DNA: TGTGCCAGCAGCAGCAGGGTTGGCGGGGAGCTGTTTTTT
CDR3 protein: CASSSRVGGELFF

J gene: TRBJ2-1
D gene: TRBD2
clone size: -
V gene: TRBV5-4
CDR3 DNA: TGTGCCAGCAGCTTGGGAGCGGGGGGGTCCTACAATGAGCAGTTCTTC
CDR3 protein: CASSLGAGGSYNEQFF